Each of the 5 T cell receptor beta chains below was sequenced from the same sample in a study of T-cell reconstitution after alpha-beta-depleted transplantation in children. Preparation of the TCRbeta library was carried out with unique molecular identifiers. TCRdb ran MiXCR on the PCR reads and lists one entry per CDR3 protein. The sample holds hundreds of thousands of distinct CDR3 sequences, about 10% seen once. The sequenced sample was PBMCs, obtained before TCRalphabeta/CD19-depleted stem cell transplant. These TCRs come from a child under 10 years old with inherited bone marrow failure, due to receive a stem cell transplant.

CDR3 sequence: CARQAGEGETQYF. CDR3 nucleotides: TGTGCCAGGCAGGCGGGCGAGGGGGAGACCCAGTACTTC. The genes are TRBV6-7 and TRBJ2-5; D is tentatively TRBD1 or TRBD2 (5 bases each). TRBV6-7 has ORF status, its function being uncertain. V shed 9 bases and J shed 5 bases, with 16 bases lying between them. CDR3 size: 13 residues.

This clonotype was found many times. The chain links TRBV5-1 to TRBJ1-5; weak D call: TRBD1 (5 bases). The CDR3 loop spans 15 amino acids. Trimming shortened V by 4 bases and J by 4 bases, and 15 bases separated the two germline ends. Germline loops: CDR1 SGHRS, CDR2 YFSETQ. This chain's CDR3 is CASSQDPGGNQPQHF. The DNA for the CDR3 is TGCGCCAGCAGCCAGGACCCTGGGGGGAATCAGCCCCAGCATTTT.

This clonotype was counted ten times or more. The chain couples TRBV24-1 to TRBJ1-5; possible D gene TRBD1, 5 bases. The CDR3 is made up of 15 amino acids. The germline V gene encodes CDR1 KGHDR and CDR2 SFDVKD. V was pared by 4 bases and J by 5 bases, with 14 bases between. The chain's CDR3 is CATSDPGHIDQPQHF. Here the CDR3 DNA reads TGTGCCACCAGTGACCCTGGACATATAGATCAGCCCCAGCATTTT.

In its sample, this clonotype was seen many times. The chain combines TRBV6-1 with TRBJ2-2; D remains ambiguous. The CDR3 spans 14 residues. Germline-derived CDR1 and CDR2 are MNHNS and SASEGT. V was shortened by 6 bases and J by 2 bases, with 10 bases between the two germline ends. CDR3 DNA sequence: TGTGCCAGCAGCCCCTTAAGAAACACCGGGGAGCTGTTTTTT. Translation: CASSPLRNTGELFF.

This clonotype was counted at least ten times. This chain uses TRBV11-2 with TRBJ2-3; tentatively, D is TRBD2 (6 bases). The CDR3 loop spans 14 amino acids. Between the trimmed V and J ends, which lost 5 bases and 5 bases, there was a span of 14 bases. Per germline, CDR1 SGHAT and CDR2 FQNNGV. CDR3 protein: CASSTGAGGDTQYF. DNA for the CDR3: TGTGCCAGCAGCACAGGCGCCGGGGGAGATACGCAGTATTTT.